One sample yielded the 10 T cell receptor beta chains listed below, sequenced in a study of shared clonotypes between healthy human individuals. Assay used: immunoSEQ multiplex PCR; TCRdb lists only in-frame clones, some missing. Of 490,000 or so clones in the sample, around 80% were seen once. Input material: PBMCs. These receptors were obtained from a woman between 40 and 55 years old in good health. Some clones in this sample may be carry-over from other donors' samples.

V usage is TRBV5-1 and J usage is TRBJ1-1; 9 nucleotides match TRBD1. The CDR3 sequence is 15 residues long. V shed 2 bases and J 4 bases; nucleotides not matched to a gene: 6. CDR1 is SGHRS, CDR2 YFSETQ, per germline. The CDR3 DNA follows: TGCGCCAGCAGCTTAAGGGACAGGGACGCCACTGAAGCTTTCTTT. This gives the protein CASSLRDRDATEAFF.

This chain links TRBV6-6 with TRBJ2-4, with 8 bases identical to TRBD1. From germline, CDR1 is MNHNY and CDR2 SVGAGI (reference sequence). Trimming removed 3 bases from V and 6 bases from J; junction bases left unmatched: 7. CDR3 length: 15 amino acids. CDR3 bases: TGTGCCAGCAGTTATCCCAGGGGGCGAGTAAACATTCAGTACTTC. Its protein is CASSYPRGRVNIQYF.

J is TRBJ1-4 and V is TRBV7-3; D remains ambiguous. The CDR3 loop spans 13 amino acids. Looked up from germline, CDR1 is SGHTA and CDR2 is FQGTGA. Deletions cut 5 bases from V and 7 bases from J, with 11 bases between. CDR3 protein: CASSPQNSEKLFF. CDR3 DNA sequence: TGTGCCAGCAGCCCCCAGAATAGTGAAAAACTGTTTTTT. Complete variable domain (other parts from reference TRBV7-3 and TRBJ1-4): GAGVSQTPSNKVTEKGKYVELRCDPISGHTALYWYRQSLGQGPEFLIYFQGTGAADDSGLPNDRFFAVRPEGSVSTLKIQRTERGDSAVYLCASSPQNSEKLFFGSGTQLSVL.

This clone occurred once. J is TRBJ1-5 and V is TRBV29-1; TRBD1 matches at 9 bases. The CDR3 spans 13 residues. Germline V CDR1 and CDR2: SQVTM, ANQGSEA. V was clipped by 8 bases and J by 6 bases; unmatched bases: 8. The DNA of the CDR3 is TGCAGCCCCTTGGGGACAGGGATTCAGCCCCAGCATTTT. Translation: CSPLGTGIQPQHF. The full variable domain, rest sourced from reference TRBV29-1 and TRBJ1-5, is SAVISQKPSRDICQRGTSLTIQCQVDSQVTMMFWYRQQPGQSLTLIATANQGSEATYESGFVIDKFPISRPNLTFSTLTVSNMSPEDSSIYLCSPLGTGIQPQHFGDGTRLSIL.

The J gene is TRBJ2-7, the V gene TRBV18, with D possibly TRBD2 on 5 matching bases. This CDR3 is 12 amino acids long. Germline V lookup: CDR1 KGHSH, CDR2 LQKENI. Trimming removed 2 bases at V and 6 bases at J, with 8 bases between. CDR3 protein: CASSPVGLEQYF. Written as DNA, the CDR3 is TGTGCCAGCTCACCAGTAGGACTCGAGCAGTACTTC.

This clone was counted between two and nine times. This chain joins TRBV19 and TRBJ1-1, with TRBD1 matching over 8 bases. The germline V gene has CDR1 LNHDA and CDR2 SQIVND (reference sequence). The V segment lost 6 bases and the J segment 5 bases; nucleotides outside the gene matches: 8. The CDR3 totals 14 residues. CDR3 DNA: TGTGCCAGTAGGGTAGGACAGGGAAGGACTGAAGCTTTCTTT. Amino acids: CASRVGQGRTEAFF.

This clone came up once. Sequence at one end of the junction differs from germline and may be a read error. This sequence joins TRBV29-1 and TRBJ2-5, with 14 positions matching TRBD2. The J call is uncertain, as TRBJ2-7 better fits the DNA end. Germline CDR1 is SQVTM and CDR2 is ANQGSEA. There are 13 residues in the CDR3. The CDR3 DNA reads as TGCAGCGTCGAAGGACTAGCGGGAGGCGAGCAGTACTTC. Translating gives CSVEGLAGGEQYF.

About this clone itself: A far bigger clonotype differs at one base, so this is likely a read error. This rearrangement joins TRBV18 to TRBJ1-5, with 7 bases aligning to TRBD1. J was trimmed by 6 bases and V by 1 base; bases with no gene match: 0. Germline CDR1 is KGHSH and CDR2 is LQKENI. This CDR3 spans 13 amino acids. The CDR3 reads CASSPQGAQPQHF. Written as DNA, the CDR3 is TGTGCCAGCTCACCACAGGGGGCTCAGCCCCAGCATTTT.

CDR3 sequence reads: CASSPRETGPSSYEQYF. In DNA, the CDR3 is TGTGCCAGCAGCCCTAGGGAGACAGGCCCTAGCTCCTACGAGCAGTACTTC. This sequence joins TRBV7-2 and TRBJ2-7; D is possibly TRBD1 (6 bases). The germline gives CDR1 SGHTA, CDR2 FQGNSA. Trimming left V 5 bases short and J 0 bases short, with 20 bases between. The length of the CDR3 is 17 residues.

CDR3 residues: CATSTGQNYGYTF. DNA for the CDR3: TGTGCCACCTCGACAGGACAAAACTATGGCTACACCTTC. The chain combines TRBV6-6 with TRBJ1-2; possible D gene TRBD1, 6 bases. The CDR3 covers 13 residues. Germline V gene sequence: CDR1 MNHNY, CDR2 SVGAGI (reference sequence). V was clipped by 10 bases and J by 2 bases, with 14 bases between them.